Detailed here is one TCR beta chain. Its antigen remains unidentified. The sample originates from a study of T cell responses to AZD1222 COVID-19 vaccine. Study findings and constraints: Spike-specific TCR breadth and depth were elevated following two AZD1222 doses. Close to half of spike-specific TCRs reportedly recognize unmutated variant regions.

Assay: immunoSEQ multiplex PCR; the TCRdb copy retains only in-frame clones and omits some. There are approximately 150,000 clones in the sample; 85% to 90% occur only once, and approximately 1.8% lies in the top ten. The CDR3 covers 12 residues. Germline values: CDR1 SGHTA, CDR2 FQGNSA. V dropped 4 bases and J dropped 8 bases, with 9 bases sitting between them. The V call is TRBV7-2, the J call TRBJ2-1; D uncertain. The material sequenced was peripheral blood, taken 28 days after the second AZD1222 dose. This clonotype was obtained from an adult who received the AZD1222 COVID-19 vaccine. The CDR3 DNA reads TGTGCCAGCAGCTCCGTAGGAGATGAGCAGTTCTTC. It translates to CASSSVGDEQFF.